This paragraph reports one T cell receptor beta chain. Its antigen remains unidentified. Compared with germline, one end of the junction differs, possibly owing to a read error. This specimen belongs to a study of tumor-infiltrating lymphocytes in primary liver carcinoma (dated by TCRdb to the late 2010s). At the level of the whole study: Of the five patients (three men and two women, aged 30 to 69 years), four had hepatocellular carcinoma and one had combined HCC and intrahepatic cholangiocarcinoma. The five patients had tumors staged T1-T3 N0M0, with maximum diameters ranging from about 4.2 to 10 cm. Samples yielded roughly 3.65 to 7.13 million productive TCRbeta reads; read depth did not differ significantly between tissue types. TCRbeta repertoire sequencing, expression microarrays and whole-exome sequencing were combined in the study across five regions of each liver tumor, with adjacent normal tissue and blood also included. TCRbeta repertoire sequencing covered 35 specimens from 5 patients: some 25 tumor regions, 5 adjacent noncancerous liver tissues and 5 peripheral blood samples. The roughly 25 tumor region samples were profiled with Agilent mRNA microarrays so that TCRbeta repertoire diversity could be related to the local molecular phenotype. Reproducibility between technical replicate repertoires was high, with correlation coefficients above 0.98 and mean shared-clone rates roughly 0.86.

The germline V gene supplies CDR1 MNHNS and CDR2 SASEGT. The CDR3 numbers 11 residues from cysteine through phenylalanine. CDR3 DNA only is kept here, 33 bases in frame from base 1. Total RNA and DNA were co-extracted without cell sorting from about 19-30 mg of bulk tissue using the AllPrep DNA/RNA mini kit. About five patients with histopathologically diagnosed primary liver carcinoma underwent surgical resection in China between late 2015 and March 2016. Patients had chronic HBV infection and were treatment-naive at sampling. Each tumor was sampled at five spatially separated regions: the superior, inferior, left-lateral and right-lateral poles and the tumor centre. According to histology, viable tumor cells made up more than 80% of every tumor sample. Each fresh piece of tumor and adjacent tissue was cut in two, with one half stored in RNAlater at -80 degrees C and the other half sent for histology.

The full study reports these points: Repertoire overlap was higher between tumor regions (mean around 35%) than tumor-adjacent (approximately 17%) or tumor-blood (about 15%) pairs, consistent with antigen-driven expansion. Just about 7.5-25% of top clones turned up in all five regions of a tumor, which suggests spatial heterogeneity among tumor-infiltrating T cells. Because the samples were bulk and unsorted, CD4+ and CD8+ T cell repertoires could not be compared. The top 250 clones accounted for a significantly greater share of the repertoire in tumors than in blood (p = 0.039). Only the TCR beta chain was sequenced, so true repertoire diversity is likely underestimated because unpaired alpha chains were not captured. With just four or five patients in the study, the authors point out that the findings should be validated in a larger study.

Starting from 450 to 500 ng total RNA, TCRbeta-specific cDNA was produced by reverse transcription with a constant-region primer and ProtoScript II reverse transcriptase. The TCRbeta libraries were prepared through three rounds of nested multiplex PCR following a slightly modified ARM-PCR procedure. Each of the first two PCR rounds ran for approximately 9 cycles using multiplex TRBV1-TRBV30 forward primers together with a Cbeta reverse primer. Sample barcodes and Illumina adapters were added in a final 25-cycle PCR using Deep VentR polymerase. Amplicons of 200-500 bp were gel-purified with a QIAquick gel extraction kit before sequencing. TCRbeta amplicons were sequenced on an Illumina HiSeq 2500 with 250-bp paired-end reads. The authors processed their data as follows. To recover full CDR3 sequences, reads were quality-trimmed using Trimmomatic v0.33 and paired reads were then merged using FLASH v1.2.11. V, D and J germline segments were assigned to the rearranged TCRbeta sequences by MiGEC v1.2.1b. VDJtools v1.0.0 computed clonotype statistics and Shannon-Wiener diversity indices. To reduce sampling bias, subsequent analyses other than the diversity analysis used only the 250 most abundant clonotypes in each sample. The public reads were quality trimmed at Q25 with fastp and then assembled into clones with MiXCR by TCRdb, keeping productive beta chains. Entries are consolidated by CDR3 protein sequence, retaining the most common genes and DNA. The V and J calls and clone size are TCRdb's, not the authors'. Here the sample has 60,000 to 90,000 distinct CDR3 sequences; about 72% occur a single time. Clones ranked in the top ten supply 25% to 30% of the sample.

This TCR was sampled from a man aged 35 to 55 with primary liver carcinoma and hepatitis B virus infection. Sequenced input: liver tumor tissue from sampling region 4. In light of the paper, this sample's cell subset or site label describes: tumor region T4, right-lateral pole. The sequence is built from TRBV6-1 and TRBJ2-3, with the identity of the D gene unclear. DNA sequence: TGCGCCAGCAGTGAACGGCATATGGAGTATTTT. It translates as CASSERHMEYF.